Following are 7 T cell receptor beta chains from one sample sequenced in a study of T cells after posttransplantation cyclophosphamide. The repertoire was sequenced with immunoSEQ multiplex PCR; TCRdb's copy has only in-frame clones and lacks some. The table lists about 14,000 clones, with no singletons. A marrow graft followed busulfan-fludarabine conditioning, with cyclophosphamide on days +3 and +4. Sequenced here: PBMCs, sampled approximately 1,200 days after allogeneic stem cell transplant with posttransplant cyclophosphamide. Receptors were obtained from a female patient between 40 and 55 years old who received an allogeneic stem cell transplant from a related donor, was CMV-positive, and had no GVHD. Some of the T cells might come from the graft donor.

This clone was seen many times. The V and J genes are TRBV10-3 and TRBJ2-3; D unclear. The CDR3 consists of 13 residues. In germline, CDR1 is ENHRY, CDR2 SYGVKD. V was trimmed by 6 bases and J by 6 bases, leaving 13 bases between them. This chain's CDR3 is CAIRRLNGDTQYF. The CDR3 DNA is TGTGCCATCAGACGACTGAACGGGGATACGCAGTATTTT.

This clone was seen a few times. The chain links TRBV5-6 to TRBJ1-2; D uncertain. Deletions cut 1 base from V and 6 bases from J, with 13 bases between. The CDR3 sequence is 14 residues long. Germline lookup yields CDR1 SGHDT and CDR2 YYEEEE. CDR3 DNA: TGTGCCAGCAGCTTGTGGCGGGGAAGTAATGGCTACACCTTC. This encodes CASSLWRGSNGYTF.

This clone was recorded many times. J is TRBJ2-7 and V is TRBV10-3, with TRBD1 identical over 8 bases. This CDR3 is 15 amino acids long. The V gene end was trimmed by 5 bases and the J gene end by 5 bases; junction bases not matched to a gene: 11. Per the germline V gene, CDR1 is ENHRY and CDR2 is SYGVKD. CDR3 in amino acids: CAISSGQGLGDEQYF. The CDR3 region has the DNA TGTGCCATCAGTTCAGGACAGGGCTTGGGAGACGAGCAGTACTTC.

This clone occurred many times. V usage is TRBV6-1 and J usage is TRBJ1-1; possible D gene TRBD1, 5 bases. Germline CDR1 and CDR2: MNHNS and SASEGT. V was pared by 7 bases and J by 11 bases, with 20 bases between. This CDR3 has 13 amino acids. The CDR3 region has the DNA TGTGCCAGCACCCCAAGCGTGGACCGGGGGGCTTTCTTT. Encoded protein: CASTPSVDRGAFF.

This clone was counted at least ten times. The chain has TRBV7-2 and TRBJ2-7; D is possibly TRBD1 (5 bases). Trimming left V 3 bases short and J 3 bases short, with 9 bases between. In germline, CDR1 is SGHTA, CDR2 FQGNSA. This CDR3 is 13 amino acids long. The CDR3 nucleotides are TGTGCCAGCAGCTTTTCCCAGGGCTACGAGCAGTACTTC. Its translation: CASSFSQGYEQYF.

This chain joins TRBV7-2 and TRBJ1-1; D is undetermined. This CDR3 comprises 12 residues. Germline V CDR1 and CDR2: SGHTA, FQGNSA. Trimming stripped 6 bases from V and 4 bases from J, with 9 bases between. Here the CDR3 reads CASSQRGTEAFF. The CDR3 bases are TGTGCCAGCAGTCAACGGGGCACTGAAGCTTTCTTT. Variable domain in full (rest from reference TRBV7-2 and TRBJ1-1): GAGVSQSPSNKVTEKGKDVELRCDPISGHTALYWYRQSLGQGLEFLIYFQGNSAPDKSGLPSDRFSAERTGGSVSTLTIQRTQQEDSAVYLCASSQRGTEAFFGQGTRLTVV.

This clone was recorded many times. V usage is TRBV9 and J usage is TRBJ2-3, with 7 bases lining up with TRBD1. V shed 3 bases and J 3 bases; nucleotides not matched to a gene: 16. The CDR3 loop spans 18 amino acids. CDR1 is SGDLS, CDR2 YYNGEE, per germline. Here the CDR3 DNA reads TGTGCCAGCAGCGAACCGAGGAGACAGGGAGTAGGGACAGATACGCAGTATTTT. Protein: CASSEPRRQGVGTDTQYF.